This T cell receptor (beta chain) was sequenced for a study of type 1 regulatory T cells. Looking at the study overall: This in vitro CD4 product, T-allo10, is enriched for Tr1 cells and alloantigen-specific.

TCRdb re-derived calls from the reads in MiXCR, one entry per CDR3 protein. The sample has approximately 42,000 distinct CDR3 sequences, 9.5% to 15% seen once. This clonotype was recorded many times. The antigen remains undetermined. CDR1 LGHDT and CDR2 YNNKEL come from the germline V gene (reference sequence). V shed 2 bases and J shed 4 bases, with 11 bases lying between them. The length of the CDR3 is 15 residues. Study observations and caveats: Type 1 regulatory T cells had a more restricted TCR repertoire than non-type 1 regulatory T cells.

The source is a human donor in good health. The sample was cultured non-Tr1 T cells, either the whole culture or a sorted T cell fraction (not recorded which). The chain combines TRBV3-1 with TRBJ2-2; D perhaps matches TRBD2 (5 bases). The CDR3 sequence: CASSQNAAGTGELFF. CDR3 DNA: TGTGCCAGCAGCCAAAATGCCGCGGGCACCGGGGAGCTGTTTTTT.